Listed below are T cell receptor beta chains from one sample, sequenced in a study of blood T cell repertoires in COVID-19. TCRdb keeps only in-frame clones here, not all; method: immunoSEQ multiplex PCR. The sample has some 260,000 clones, 84% seen once. What was sequenced was PBMCs or T cells enriched from blood (not recorded which). The receptors here all came from a man aged 25 to 45 with acute COVID-19. CDR3s include the opening cysteine and the closing phenylalanine or tryptophan. A D gene is named only where the DNA matches it firmly. Rows may omit the clone size; those that give it use once, few, many or a size class.

cdr3_nt | cdr3_aa | cdr3_length | j_call | v_call | clone_size | d_call
TGTGCCAGCAGCCGGGACAGTTACAATGAGCAGTTCTTC | CASSRDSYNEQFF | 13 | TRBJ2-1 | TRBV28 | few | TRBD1
TGTGCCAGCAGTGCGGGACTAATTTCTGGAAACACCATATATTTT | CASSAGLISGNTIYF | 15 | TRBJ1-3 | TRBV25-1 | . | .
TGCAGTGCAAGTAGCAGCGCTAATGAAAAACTGTTTTTT | CSASSSANEKLFF | 13 | TRBJ1-4 | TRBV20-1 | . | .
TGTGCCAGCAGTTCCCCCGGGACACTACTCCACTTT | CASSSPGTLLHF | 12 | TRBJ1-6 | TRBV12-3/TRBV12-4 | . | .
TGTGCCAGTGGGACAGAAGAAAGTGGGGCCAACGTCCTGACTTTC | CASGTEESGANVLTF | 15 | TRBJ2-6 | TRBV28 | . | TRBD1
TGTGCCACCAGCAGAGGTGGGGGGGGCGATGAAAAACTGTTTTTT | CATSRGGGGDEKLFF | 15 | TRBJ1-4 | TRBV15 | . | .
TGTGCCAGCAGCTACTGGGACAGGGTCAACGATGAGCAGTTCTTC | CASSYWDRVNDEQFF | 15 | TRBJ2-1 | TRBV3-1/TRBV3-2 | . | TRBD1
TGCGCCAGCAGCGTGACAGGGGTCGGAAACACCATATATTTT | CASSVTGVGNTIYF | 14 | TRBJ1-3 | TRBV5-1 | . | TRBD1
TGTGCCAGTAGTTTCCAGGGGTTGCCCCTCCACTTT | CASSFQGLPLHF | 12 | TRBJ1-6 | TRBV19 | . | .
TGTGCCAGCAGCTTCTCGGGGGGTATAAGCAATGAGCAGTTCTTC | CASSFSGGISNEQFF | 15 | TRBJ2-1 | TRBV11-2 | . | TRBD2
TGTGCCAGTAGTCTTACAGTTGGAAACACCATATATTTT | CASSLTVGNTIYF | 13 | TRBJ1-3 | TRBV19 | once | .
TGTGCCAGCAGTTTAGGCGCAGGGCTCACTGAAGCTTTCTTT | CASSLGAGLTEAFF | 14 | TRBJ1-1 | TRBV28 | many | .
TGTGCCAGCAGCTCCACGGGGGGCCGAGGGGTAGGCTACACCTTC | CASSSTGGRGVGYTF | 15 | TRBJ1-2 | TRBV5-4 | . | .
TGTGCCACCAGTGATTTGGCAGATGATACGCAGTATTTT | CATSDLADDTQYF | 13 | TRBJ2-3 | TRBV24-1 | . | .
TGTGCCAGCAGCTTAGGGCCTTCGGGAGGTACGCAGTATTTT | CASSLGPSGGTQYF | 14 | TRBJ2-3 | TRBV11-2 | . | TRBD2
TGCAGCGCCGCCTCAGGGGGGTACACCGGGGAGCTGTTTTTT | CSAASGGYTGELFF | 14 | TRBJ2-2 | TRBV29-1 | . | .
TGTGCCAGCAGACTTGGGACAGGGCGAGGCTACACCTTC | CASRLGTGRGYTF | 13 | TRBJ1-2 | TRBV6-5 | . | TRBD1
TGTGCCAGCAGCTTAGATCCAAGGACAGGGGACGGAGCTTTCTTT | CASSLDPRTGDGAFF | 15 | TRBJ1-1 | TRBV11-2 | . | TRBD1
TGTGCCAGCAGTTCTAGCGGGGGGGGCCTAGATACGCAGTATTTT | CASSSSGGGLDTQYF | 15 | TRBJ2-3 | TRBV6-4 | . | TRBD2
TGCGCCAGCAGCTCAGAGCAGGGGCGTGGCTATGGCTACACCTTC | CASSSEQGRGYGYTF | 15 | TRBJ1-2 | TRBV4-3 | . | .
TGTGCCAGCAGTTGGACAGGCAATCAGCCCCAGCATTTT | CASSWTGNQPQHF | 13 | TRBJ1-5 | TRBV27 | few | .
TGTGCCAGCAGCCCCGGGATCCAGAACACTGAAGCTTTCTTT | CASSPGIQNTEAFF | 14 | TRBJ1-1 | TRBV5-1 | few | .
TGTGCCAGCAGCCTGACGACAGGAGGCGGCTACACCTTC | CASSLTTGGGYTF | 13 | TRBJ1-2 | TRBV3-1/TRBV3-2 | . | .
TGTGCCAGTAGCCTTCCGGGGACGAACACCGGGGAGCTGTTTTTT | CASSLPGTNTGELFF | 15 | TRBJ2-2 | TRBV19 | . | .
TGTGCCAGCAGCTTCTGGTCGGCAGGAGGAAATGAAAAACTGTTTTTT | CASSFWSAGGNEKLFF | 16 | TRBJ1-4 | TRBV5-8 | . | .
TGTGCCAGCAGCTGGGACTTCCGAGGTAGCACTGAAGCTTTCTTT | CASSWDFRGSTEAFF | 15 | TRBJ1-1 | TRBV5-1 | . | .
TGTGCCAGCACCGATTACAGGGGCCGGAACACTGAAGCTTTCTTT | CASTDYRGRNTEAFF | 15 | TRBJ1-1 | TRBV6-5 | . | TRBD1
TGTGCCAGCAGTTACTGGACTAGCGGAGAAGAGACCCAGTACTTC | CASSYWTSGEETQYF | 15 | TRBJ2-5 | TRBV6-5 | . | TRBD2
TGTGCCAGCTCACCATATACAGCAATAGGGGGAAATTGGCCCCAGCATTTT | CASSPYTAIGGNWPQHF | 17 | TRBJ1-5 | TRBV18 | . | .
TGTGCCAGCAGCCTTCGTCAGCGCGGGACAGATACGCAGTATTTT | CASSLRQRGTDTQYF | 15 | TRBJ2-3 | TRBV7-9 | . | .
TGTGCCAGCAGCCACAGGGAAGAGACCCAGTACTTC | CASSHREETQYF | 12 | TRBJ2-5 | TRBV3-1/TRBV3-2 | . | .
TGTGCCAGCAGTCAACAATTCACGGGGAATTCACCCCTCCACTTT | CASSQQFTGNSPLHF | 15 | TRBJ1-6 | TRBV6-5 | . | .
TGTGCCAGCAGTTTATTCCGAGGAGGTACTTGGGATTTT | CASSLFRGGTWDF | 13 | TRBJ1-3 | TRBV28 | . | .
TGTGCCAGCAGCTTTGGACAGGGGGCGCGCCTCGAGACCCAGTACTTC | CASSFGQGARLETQYF | 16 | TRBJ2-5 | TRBV5-4 | . | TRBD1
TGTGCCACCAGCAGAGGACTTAGCGGAGGGCCAGGGGATACGCAGTATTTT | CATSRGLSGGPGDTQYF | 17 | TRBJ2-3 | TRBV15 | . | .
TGTGCCAGCACTCGGACTAGCGGGCAGAATGAGCAGTTCTTC | CASTRTSGQNEQFF | 14 | TRBJ2-1 | TRBV27 | . | TRBD2
TGTGCCAGCCAGGGGACGACGGGACGGAAATATGGCTACACCTTC | CASQGTTGRKYGYTF | 15 | TRBJ1-2 | TRBV6-5 | . | .
TGTGCCACCAGCAGAACCTCCGGGCAGGGCGACGTTGGCTACACCTTC | CATSRTSGQGDVGYTF | 16 | TRBJ1-2 | TRBV15 | . | .
TGTGCCTGGATGATTAGCGGGCCTAATTCACCCCTCCACTTT | CAWMISGPNSPLHF | 14 | TRBJ1-6 | TRBV30 | . | .
TGTGCCAGCCGAGGGACAGGTAATCAGCCCCAGCATTTT | CASRGTGNQPQHF | 13 | TRBJ1-5 | TRBV6-5 | . | TRBD1
TGTGCCAGCAGCTTAGGTCCCCCAGGGTCGAACACTGAAGCTTTCTTT | CASSLGPPGSNTEAFF | 16 | TRBJ1-1 | TRBV7-6 | . | .
TGTGCCAGCAGTGTCGACAGGGCTTACAATGAGCAGTTCTTC | CASSVDRAYNEQFF | 14 | TRBJ2-1 | TRBV27 | . | TRBD1
TGTGCCAGCAGTCCCCGAGCGGGACAGGGTCTTAACTATGGCTACACCTTC | CASSPRAGQGLNYGYTF | 17 | TRBJ1-2 | TRBV6-6 | . | TRBD1
TGTGCCAGTAGCTTACAGGGGATCGACACTGAAGCTTTCTTT | CASSLQGIDTEAFF | 14 | TRBJ1-1 | TRBV19 | . | TRBD1
TGTGCCAGTAGTGTGACAGGGGGCCGAACTGAAGCTTTCTTT | CASSVTGGRTEAFF | 14 | TRBJ1-1 | TRBV19 | . | TRBD1
TGTGCCAGTAGTATCGGCTTTCGGAGCGGGAGATCCACTAGCACAGATACGCAGTATTTT | CASSIGFRSGRSTSTDTQYF | 20 | TRBJ2-3 | TRBV19 | . | TRBD2
TGTGCCAGCAGCCCCACAGGGAATAGCAATCAGCCCCAGCATTTT | CASSPTGNSNQPQHF | 15 | TRBJ1-5 | TRBV6-4 | . | .
TGCGCCAGCATTAGACAGACCATGAACACTGAAGCTTTCTTT | CASIRQTMNTEAFF | 14 | TRBJ1-1 | TRBV10-2 | . | .
TGTGCCAGCAGCTTGGCCGCCAGGGAGAACACTGAAGCTTTCTTT | CASSLAARENTEAFF | 15 | TRBJ1-1 | TRBV5-4 | . | .
TGCGCCAGTGTAGCGGGAGCCACCGGGGAGCTGTTTTTT | CASVAGATGELFF | 13 | TRBJ2-2 | TRBV10-2 | . | TRBD2
TGTGCCAGTAGTATAGCGAGCACGTCTAACTATGGCTACACCTTC | CASSIASTSNYGYTF | 15 | TRBJ1-2 | TRBV19 | . | .
TGTGCCAGCAGCTTGGGACGAGGAACTGAAGCTTTCTTT | CASSLGRGTEAFF | 13 | TRBJ1-1 | TRBV5-4 | few | .
TGTGCCAGCAGCATAAACAGGGATACCACTGAAGCTTTCTTT | CASSINRDTTEAFF | 14 | TRBJ1-1 | TRBV11-2 | . | .